This TCR beta chain is drawn from a study of Tregs in tolerant kidney transplant recipients. Whole-study findings and limits: Expanding Tregs on activated donor B cells appeared to best identify donor-specific TCRbeta clones. Few patients were studied, so findings need validation in larger groups. Biological reproducibility was not directly addressed in this study.

Sequencing was performed with immunoSEQ multiplex PCR; in TCRdb, only in-frame clones are kept and a portion is missing. The sample lists 120,000 or so clones; around 94% were seen once. Concerning this clone: Its target is unknown.

Unstimulated regulatory T cells (CD4+CD25+CD127-), CD4+CD25- non-regulatory cells, CD4 and CD8 cells were FACS-sorted from thawed PBMCs. The material sequenced was CD4+ T cells from blood. The TCR originated in a human donor in good health.

This chain's CDR3 is CASSVWGLPPQNTNTGELFF. The CDR3 bases are TGTGCCAGCAGCGTATGGGGCTTGCCCCCGCAGAATACGAACACCGGGGAGCTGTTTTTT. The chain links TRBV9 to TRBJ2-2; the D gene is possibly TRBD1 (5 bases). Germline lookup yields CDR1 SGDLS and CDR2 YYNGEE. The CDR3 runs 20 residues. Trimming removed 1 base at V and 0 bases at J, with 22 bases between.